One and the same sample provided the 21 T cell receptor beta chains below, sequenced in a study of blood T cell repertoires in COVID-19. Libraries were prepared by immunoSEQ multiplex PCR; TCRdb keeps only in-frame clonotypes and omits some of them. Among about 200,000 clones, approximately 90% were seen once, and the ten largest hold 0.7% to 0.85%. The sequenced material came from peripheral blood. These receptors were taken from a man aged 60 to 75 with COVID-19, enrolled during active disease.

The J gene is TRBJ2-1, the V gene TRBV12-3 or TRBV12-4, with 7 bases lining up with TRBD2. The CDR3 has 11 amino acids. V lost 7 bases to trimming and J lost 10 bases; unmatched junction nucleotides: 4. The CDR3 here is CASTWGGEQFF. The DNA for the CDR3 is TGTGCCAGCACATGGGGAGGGGAGCAGTTCTTC.

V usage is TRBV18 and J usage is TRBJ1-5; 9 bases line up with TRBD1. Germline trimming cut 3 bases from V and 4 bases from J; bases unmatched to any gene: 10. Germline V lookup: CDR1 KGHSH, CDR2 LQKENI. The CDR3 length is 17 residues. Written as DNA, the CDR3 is TGTGCCAGCTCACCTCTCGGCGGGGGACAGGGTAATCAGCCCCAGCATTTT. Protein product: CASSPLGGGQGNQPQHF.

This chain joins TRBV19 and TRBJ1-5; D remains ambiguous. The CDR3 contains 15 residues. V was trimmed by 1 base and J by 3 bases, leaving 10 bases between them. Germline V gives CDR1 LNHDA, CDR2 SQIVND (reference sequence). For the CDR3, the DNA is TGTGCCAGTAGTATAGGGGCAGGCCTCAATCAGCCCCAGCATTTT. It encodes CASSIGAGLNQPQHF.

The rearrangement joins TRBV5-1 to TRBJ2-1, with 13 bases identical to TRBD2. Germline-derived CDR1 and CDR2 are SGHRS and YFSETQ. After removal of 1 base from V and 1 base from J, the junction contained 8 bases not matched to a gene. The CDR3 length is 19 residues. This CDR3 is CASSLLPGLAGASYNEQFF. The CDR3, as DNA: TGCGCCAGCAGCTTGCTCCCCGGACTAGCGGGGGCTTCCTACAATGAGCAGTTCTTC.

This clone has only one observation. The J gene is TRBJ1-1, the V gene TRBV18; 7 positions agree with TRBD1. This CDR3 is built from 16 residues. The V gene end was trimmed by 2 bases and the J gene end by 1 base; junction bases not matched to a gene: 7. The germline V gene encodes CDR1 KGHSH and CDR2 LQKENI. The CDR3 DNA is TGTGCCAGCTCACCAATGGGACAGTTGACGAACACTGAAGCTTTCTTT. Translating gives CASSPMGQLTNTEAFF.

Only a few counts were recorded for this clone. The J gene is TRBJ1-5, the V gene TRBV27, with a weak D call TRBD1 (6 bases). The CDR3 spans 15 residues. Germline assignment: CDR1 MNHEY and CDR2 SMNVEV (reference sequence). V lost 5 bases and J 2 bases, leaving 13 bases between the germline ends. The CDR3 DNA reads TGTGCCAGCAGTATGGGGGGGCTTGGCAATCAGCCCCAGCATTTT. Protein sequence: CASSMGGLGNQPQHF.

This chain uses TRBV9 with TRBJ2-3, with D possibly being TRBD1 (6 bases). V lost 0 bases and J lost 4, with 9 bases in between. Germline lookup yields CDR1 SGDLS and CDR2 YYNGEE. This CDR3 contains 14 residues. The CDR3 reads CASSVAGDADTQYF. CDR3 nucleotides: TGTGCCAGCAGCGTAGCAGGGGACGCAGATACGCAGTATTTT.

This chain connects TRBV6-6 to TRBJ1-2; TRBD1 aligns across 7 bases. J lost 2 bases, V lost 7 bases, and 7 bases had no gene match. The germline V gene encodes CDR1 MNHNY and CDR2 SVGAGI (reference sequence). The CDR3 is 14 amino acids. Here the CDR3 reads CASKSGGQNYGYTF. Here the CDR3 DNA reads TGTGCCAGCAAAAGTGGGGGACAGAACTATGGCTACACCTTC.

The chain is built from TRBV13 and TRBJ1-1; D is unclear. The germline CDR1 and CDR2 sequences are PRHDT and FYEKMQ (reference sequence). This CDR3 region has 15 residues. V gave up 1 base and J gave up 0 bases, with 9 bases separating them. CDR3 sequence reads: CASSLVKELNTEAFF. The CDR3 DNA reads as TGTGCCAGCAGCTTAGTCAAGGAGTTGAACACTGAAGCTTTCTTT.

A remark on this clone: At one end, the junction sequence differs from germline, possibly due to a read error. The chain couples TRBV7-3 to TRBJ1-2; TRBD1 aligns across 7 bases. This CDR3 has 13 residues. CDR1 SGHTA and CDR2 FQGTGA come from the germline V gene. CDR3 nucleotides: TGTGCCAGCAGCGCGGACAGGTGGTCGTCCTCCCTCTTC. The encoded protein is CASSADRWSSSLF.

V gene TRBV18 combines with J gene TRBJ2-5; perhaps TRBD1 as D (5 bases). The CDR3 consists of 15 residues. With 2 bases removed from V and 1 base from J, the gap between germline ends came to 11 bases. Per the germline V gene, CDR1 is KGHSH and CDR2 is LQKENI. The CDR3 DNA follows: TGTGCCAGCTCACCAAAGGGGCTCACCCAAGAGACCCAGTACTTC. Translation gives CASSPKGLTQETQYF.

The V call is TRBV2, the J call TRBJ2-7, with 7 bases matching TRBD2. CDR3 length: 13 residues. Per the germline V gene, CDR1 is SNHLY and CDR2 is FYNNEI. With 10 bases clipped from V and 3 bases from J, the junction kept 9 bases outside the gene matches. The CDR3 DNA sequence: TGTGCCACCACGTCCGGGGGGATCTACGAGCAGTACTTC. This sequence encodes CATTSGGIYEQYF.

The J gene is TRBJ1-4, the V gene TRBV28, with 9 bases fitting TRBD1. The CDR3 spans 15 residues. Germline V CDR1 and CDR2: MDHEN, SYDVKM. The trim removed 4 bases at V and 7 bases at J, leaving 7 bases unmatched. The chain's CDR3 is CASSSPGTGLEKLFF. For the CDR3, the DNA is TGTGCCAGCAGTTCCCCCGGGACAGGGCTTGAAAAACTGTTTTTT.

CDR3 amino acids: CASSLAETGHPNTGELFF. Here the CDR3 DNA reads TGCGCCAGCAGCTTGGCTGAAACGGGACACCCGAACACCGGGGAGCTGTTTTTT. The rearrangement uses TRBV5-1 and TRBJ2-2; D may be TRBD1 (6 bases). V lost 0 bases, J lost 0 bases, and 15 bases lay in between. CDR1 is SGHRS and CDR2 is YFSETQ in the germline V gene. CDR3 size: 18 residues.

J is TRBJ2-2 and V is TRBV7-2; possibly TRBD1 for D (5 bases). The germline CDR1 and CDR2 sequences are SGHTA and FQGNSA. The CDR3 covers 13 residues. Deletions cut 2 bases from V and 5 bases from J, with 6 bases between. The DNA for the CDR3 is TGTGCCAGCAGCTTACCAGGGACCGGGGAGCTGTTTTTT. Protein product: CASSLPGTGELFF.

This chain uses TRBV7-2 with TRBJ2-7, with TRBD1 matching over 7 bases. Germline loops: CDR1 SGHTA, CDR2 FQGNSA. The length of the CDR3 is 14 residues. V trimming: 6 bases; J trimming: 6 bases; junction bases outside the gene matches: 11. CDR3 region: CASSLQGKSAEQYF. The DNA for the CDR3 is TGTGCCAGCAGTTTACAGGGGAAGTCCGCCGAGCAGTACTTC.

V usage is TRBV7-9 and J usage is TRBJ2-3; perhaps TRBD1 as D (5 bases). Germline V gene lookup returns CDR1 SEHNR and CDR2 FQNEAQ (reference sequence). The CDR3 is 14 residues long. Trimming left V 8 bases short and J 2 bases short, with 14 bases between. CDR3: CASLRDRLTDTQYF. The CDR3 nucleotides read TGTGCCAGCTTACGAGACAGACTCACAGATACGCAGTATTTT.

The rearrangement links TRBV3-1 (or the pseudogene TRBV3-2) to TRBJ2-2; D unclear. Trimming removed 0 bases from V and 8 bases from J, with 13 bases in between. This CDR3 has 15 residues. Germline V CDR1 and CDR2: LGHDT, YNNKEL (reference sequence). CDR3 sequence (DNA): TGTGCCAGCAGCCAAGATGTGCGGCTAAATGGGGAGCTGTTTTTT. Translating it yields CASSQDVRLNGELFF.

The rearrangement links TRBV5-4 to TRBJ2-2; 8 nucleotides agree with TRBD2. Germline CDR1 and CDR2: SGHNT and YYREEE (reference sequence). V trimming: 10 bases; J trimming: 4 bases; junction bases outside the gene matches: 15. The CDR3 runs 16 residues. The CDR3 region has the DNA TGTGCCCGCCGCCGGGGGGGGGAAGGTCTCACCGGGGAGCTGTTTTTT. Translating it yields CARRRGGEGLTGELFF.

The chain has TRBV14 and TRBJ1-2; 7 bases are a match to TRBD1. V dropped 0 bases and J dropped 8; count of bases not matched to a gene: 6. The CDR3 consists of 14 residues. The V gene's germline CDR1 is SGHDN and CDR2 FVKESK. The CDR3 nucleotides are TGTGCCAGCAGCCAAGATCAAGGGGGCGGAGGCTACACCTTC. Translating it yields CASSQDQGGGGYTF.

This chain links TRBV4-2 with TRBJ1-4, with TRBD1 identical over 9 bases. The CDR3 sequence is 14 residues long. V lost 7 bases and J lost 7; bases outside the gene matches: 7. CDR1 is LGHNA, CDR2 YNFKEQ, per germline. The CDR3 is CASNPGQGGEKLFF. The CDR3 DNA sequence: TGTGCCAGCAACCCGGGACAGGGAGGTGAAAAACTGTTTTTT.